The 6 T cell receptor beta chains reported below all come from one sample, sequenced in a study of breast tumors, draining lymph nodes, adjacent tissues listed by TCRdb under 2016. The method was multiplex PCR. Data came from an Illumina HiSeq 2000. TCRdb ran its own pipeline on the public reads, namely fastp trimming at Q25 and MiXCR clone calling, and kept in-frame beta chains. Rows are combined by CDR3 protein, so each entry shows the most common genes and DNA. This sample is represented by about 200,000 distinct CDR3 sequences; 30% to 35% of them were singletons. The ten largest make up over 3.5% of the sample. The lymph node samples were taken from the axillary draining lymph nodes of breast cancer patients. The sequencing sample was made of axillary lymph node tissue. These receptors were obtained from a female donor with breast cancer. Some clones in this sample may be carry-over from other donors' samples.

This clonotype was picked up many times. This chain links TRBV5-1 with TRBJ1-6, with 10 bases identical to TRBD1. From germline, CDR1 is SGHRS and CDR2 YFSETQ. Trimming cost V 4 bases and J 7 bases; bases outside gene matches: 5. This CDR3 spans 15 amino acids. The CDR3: CASSPGTGANSPLHF. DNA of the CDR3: TGCGCCAGCAGCCCGGGGACAGGGGCCAATTCACCCCTCCACTTT.

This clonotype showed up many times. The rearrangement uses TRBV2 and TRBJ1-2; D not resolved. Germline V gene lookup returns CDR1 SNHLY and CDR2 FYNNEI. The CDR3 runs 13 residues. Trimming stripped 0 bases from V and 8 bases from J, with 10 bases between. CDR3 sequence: CASSEARGYGYTF. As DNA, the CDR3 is TGTGCCAGCAGTGAAGCGCGAGGATACGGCTACACCTTC.

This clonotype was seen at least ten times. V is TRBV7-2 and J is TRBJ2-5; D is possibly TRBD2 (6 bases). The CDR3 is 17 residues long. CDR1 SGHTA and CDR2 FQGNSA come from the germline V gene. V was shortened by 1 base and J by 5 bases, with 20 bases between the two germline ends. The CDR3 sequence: CASSLVGIGSSLETQYF. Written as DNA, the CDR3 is TGTGCCAGCAGCTTAGTGGGAATCGGGAGCAGCCTGGAGACCCAGTACTTC.

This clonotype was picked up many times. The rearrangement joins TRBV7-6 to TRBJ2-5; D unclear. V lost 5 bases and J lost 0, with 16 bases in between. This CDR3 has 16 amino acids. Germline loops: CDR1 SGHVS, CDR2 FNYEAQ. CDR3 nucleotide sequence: TGTGCCAGCAGCCGATCCAGGAACCTGTACCAAGAGACCCAGTACTTC. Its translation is CASSRSRNLYQETQYF.

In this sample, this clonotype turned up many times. The CDR3 is CSASRQGAEQYF. DNA of the CDR3: TGCAGTGCTAGTCGACAGGGTGCCGAGCAGTACTTC. The V call is TRBV20-1, the J call TRBJ2-7, with 7 bases aligning to TRBD1. The trim removed 3 bases at V and 6 bases at J, leaving 5 bases unmatched. Germline loops: CDR1 DFQATT, CDR2 SNEGSKA (reference sequence). The CDR3 contains 12 residues.

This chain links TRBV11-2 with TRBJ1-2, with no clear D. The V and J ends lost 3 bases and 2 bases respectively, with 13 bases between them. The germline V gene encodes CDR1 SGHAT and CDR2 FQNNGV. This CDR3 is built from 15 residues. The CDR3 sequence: CASSFGVQENYGYTF. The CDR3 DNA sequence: TGTGCCAGCAGCTTCGGGGTTCAGGAGAACTATGGCTACACCTTC. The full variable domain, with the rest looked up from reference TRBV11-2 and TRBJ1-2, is EAGVAQSPRYKIIEKRQSVAFWCNPISGHATLYWYQQILGQGPKLLIQFQNNGVVDDSQLPKDRFSAERLKGVDSTLKIQPAKLEDSAVYLCASSFGVQENYGYTFGSGTRLTVV.